The clone carrying this T cell receptor (beta chain) was counted ten times or more. The target antigen is unknown. CDR3 length equals 15 residues. V dropped 7 bases and J dropped 0 bases, with 13 bases sitting between them. The TCR beta CDR3 regions underwent amplification using RNA transcripts as the source. An initial round of RT-PCR targeting the TCR CDR3 relied on the HTBI primer set. One entry per CDR3 protein results from TCRdb running MiXCR on the multiplex PCR reads. The top ten clones hold around a third of a sample with a few hundred thousand distinct CDR3 sequences, more than 13% of them seen once. These data originate in a study of T cells in Graves' hyperthyroidism and ophthalmopathy. Study findings and constraints: Most thyroid clonotypes with frequency above 0.001 were detected in blood.

Graves' hyperthyroidism showing no ophthalmopathy progression within 18 months was considered stable. Patients having uncontrolled infection, another autoimmune disease, pregnancy or lactation were not included. Sequences were obtained from blood. This TCR was recovered from a woman between 25 and 40 years old with Graves' hyperthyroidism. V is TRBV12-3 or TRBV12-4 and J is TRBJ1-5, with D unresolved. The CDR3 spells CASTLGVDSNQPQHF. CDR3 nucleotides: TGTGCCAGCACCCTAGGCGTCGATAGCAATCAGCCCCAGCATTTT.